A single sample gave rise to the 18 T cell receptor beta chains below, sequenced in a study of shared clonotypes between healthy human individuals. Assay used: immunoSEQ multiplex PCR; TCRdb lists only in-frame clones, some missing. The sample includes over a million clones, about 84% of them seen just once. The material sequenced was memory CD4+ T cells from PBMCs. Regarding subset: CD45RA-negative fraction. These TCRs come from a man between 18 and 29 years old in good health. Some clones in this sample may be carry-over from other donors' samples.

This clone has more than one count but fewer than ten. The rearrangement uses TRBV28 and TRBJ2-7; TRBD2 is a possible D gene (5 bases). The CDR3 loop spans 11 amino acids. V dropped 8 bases and J dropped 3 bases, with 8 bases sitting between them. CDR1 and CDR2 (germline): MDHEN, SYDVKM. This CDR3 is CASGEGYEQYF. The CDR3 DNA follows: TGTGCCAGCGGAGAGGGCTACGAGCAGTACTTC. The variable domain in full, completed from reference TRBV28 and TRBJ2-7, reads DVKVTQSSRYLVKRTGEKVFLECVQDMDHENMFWYRQDPGLGLRLIYFSYDVKMKEKGDIPEGYSVSREKKERFSLILESASTNQTSMYLCASGEGYEQYFGPGTRLTVT.

V usage is TRBV6-6 and J usage is TRBJ1-2, with D perhaps TRBD1 (6 bases). Germline assignment: CDR1 MNHNY and CDR2 SVGAGI (reference sequence). This CDR3 has 15 amino acids. The V and J ends lost 2 bases and 4 bases respectively, with 14 bases between them. The CDR3, as DNA: TGTGCCAGCAGTTACGGGGCAGGAGGGGGCTATGGCTACACCTTC. It encodes CASSYGAGGGYGYTF.

This chain links TRBV5-1 with TRBJ2-4; D remains ambiguous. Germline lookup yields CDR1 SGHRS and CDR2 YFSETQ. This CDR3 is 13 amino acids long. The V and J ends lost 7 bases and 1 base respectively, with 9 bases between them. For the CDR3, the DNA is TGCGCCAGCGCGTCCTTGGCCAAAAACATTCAGTACTTC. This codes for CASASLAKNIQYF.

The V gene is TRBV27, the J gene TRBJ1-4; D is perhaps TRBD1 (5 bases). The CDR3 spans 15 residues. The V end lost 0 bases, the J end lost 5 bases, and 10 bases lay between the germline ends. The germline gives CDR1 MNHEY, CDR2 SMNVEV (reference sequence). The CDR3 sequence is CASSLSSGRNEKLFF. DNA of the CDR3: TGTGCCAGCAGTTTATCGTCGGGACGGAATGAAAAACTGTTTTTT.

The chain has TRBV27 and TRBJ1-2, with 8 nucleotides matching TRBD1. The germline V gene has CDR1 MNHEY and CDR2 SMNVEV (reference sequence). This CDR3 comprises 13 residues. Germline trimming cut 6 bases from V and 4 bases from J; bases unmatched to any gene: 4. The CDR3 region has the DNA TGTGCCAGCAGGGACACAGGGGGCTATGGCTACACCTTC. Its translation is CASRDTGGYGYTF.

This clone was picked up a small number of times. This chain links TRBV6-5 with TRBJ1-1, with D perhaps matching TRBD1 (6 bases). With 2 bases removed from V and 9 bases from J, the gap between germline ends came to 7 bases. The V gene's germline CDR1 is MNHEY and CDR2 SVGAGI. The CDR3 covers 11 residues. CDR3 sequence: CASSYGGQAFF. DNA of the CDR3: TGTGCCAGCAGTTACGGGGGGCAAGCTTTCTTT.

This clone was seen just once. This chain links TRBV11-3 with TRBJ2-7; tentatively, D is TRBD1 (6 bases). The ends were cut back, 4 bases at V and 2 bases at J, with 9 bases in the middle. This CDR3 spans 13 amino acids. Germline CDR1 SGHNT, CDR2 YENEEA. CDR3 sequence: CASSSGQTYEQYF. CDR3 DNA: TGTGCCAGCAGCTCCGGACAGACCTACGAGCAGTACTTC.

The chain couples TRBV29-1 to TRBJ2-1; 10 bases line up with TRBD2. V lost 7 bases, J lost 7 bases, and 7 bases stayed unmatched. The CDR3 is made up of 13 amino acids. Germline CDR1 SQVTM, CDR2 ANQGSEA. CDR3: CSGTTSGINEQFF. CDR3 bases: TGCAGCGGTACCACTAGCGGGATTAATGAGCAGTTCTTC.

The V gene is TRBV5-5, the J gene TRBJ2-7, with 10 positions matching TRBD2. Germline V gene data show CDR1 as SGHKS and CDR2 as YYEKEE (reference sequence). The length of the CDR3 is 17 residues. V shed 4 bases, J shed 2 bases, and the junction held 12 bases outside the gene matches. The CDR3 loop is CASSQLLGTSEPYEQYF. The CDR3, as DNA: TGTGCCAGCAGCCAACTCCTTGGGACTAGCGAACCCTACGAGCAGTACTTC. The full variable domain, in which reference TRBV5-5 and TRBJ2-7 provide the parts outside the CDR3, is DAGVTQSPTHLIKTRGQQVTLRCSPISGHKSVSWYQQVLGQGPQFIFQYYEKEERGRGNFPDRFSARQFPNYSSELNVNALLLGDSALYLCASSQLLGTSEPYEQYFGPGTRLTVT.

The gene calls are TRBV6-5 and TRBJ2-7; D is perhaps TRBD1 (6 bases). The CDR3 extends over 14 amino acids. Deletions cut 4 bases from V and 2 bases from J, with 12 bases between. Germline values: CDR1 MNHEY, CDR2 SVGAGI. The CDR3: CASSFPGDTYEQYF. The DNA for the CDR3 is TGTGCCAGCAGTTTCCCAGGGGACACCTACGAGCAGTACTTC.

The CDR3 protein is CASSGGSEAFF. The CDR3 nucleotides read TGTGCCAGCAGTGGGGGCAGTGAAGCTTTCTTT. The chain has TRBV27 and TRBJ1-1, with D possibly matching TRBD1 (6 bases). CDR3 size: 11 residues. Trimming took 5 bases from V and 7 from J, leaving 8 bases between them. The germline V gene has CDR1 MNHEY and CDR2 SMNVEV (reference sequence).

This clone appeared many times. The rearrangement joins TRBV6-1 to TRBJ2-1, with D possibly matching TRBD2 (7 bases). The germline V and J ends were trimmed by 7 bases and 0 bases, with 13 bases remaining between them. In germline, CDR1 is MNHNS, CDR2 SASEGT. CDR3 length equals 15 residues. CDR3 residues: CASNPRGGSYNEQFF. CDR3 DNA sequence: TGTGCCAGCAACCCTAGGGGGGGCTCCTACAATGAGCAGTTCTTC.

On this clone: The sample has other DNA sequences that encode this CDR3 too. This chain joins TRBV6-6 and TRBJ1-2; 8 bases agree with TRBD1. This CDR3 is built from 14 residues. Unmatched junction bases numbered 4, after V lost 0 bases and J lost 7 bases. Germline assignment: CDR1 MNHNY and CDR2 SVGAGI (reference sequence). Here the CDR3 reads CASSYSDRGGGYTF. The CDR3 nucleotides are TGTGCCAGCAGTTACTCTGACAGGGGAGGTGGCTACACCTTC.

V gene TRBV18 combines with J gene TRBJ2-5, with D uncertain. The germline gives CDR1 KGHSH, CDR2 LQKENI. The V end was cut by 2 bases, the J end by 3 bases, with 7 bases between. CDR3 length: 13 amino acids. The CDR3, as DNA: TGTGCCAGCTCACCATCGTTAGAAGAGACCCAGTACTTC. Translating gives CASSPSLEETQYF.

The genes are TRBV18 and TRBJ1-5, with TRBD1 matching 8 bases. CDR1 and CDR2 (germline): KGHSH, LQKENI. The length of the CDR3 is 16 residues. J was trimmed by 5 bases and V by 6 bases; bases with no gene match: 12. In nucleotides, the CDR3 is TGTGCCAGCTCGCGTACCGGGACAGGTGCTTATCAGCCCCAGCATTTT. It is translated as CASSRTGTGAYQPQHF.

A note on this clone: Different DNA sequences within this sample yield the same CDR3. V is TRBV2 and J is TRBJ2-7; no clear D gene. Germline CDR1 reads SNHLY; CDR2 reads FYNNEI. Trimming cost V 5 bases and J 0 bases, with 5 bases left between them. The CDR3 runs 12 residues. The CDR3 DNA is TGTGCCAGCAGTCTGAGCTCCTACGAGCAGTACTTC. Translation: CASSLSSYEQYF.

The chain employs TRBV18 and TRBJ1-2, with D unclear. V lost 1 base and J lost 3, with 12 bases in between. The germline V gene has CDR1 KGHSH and CDR2 LQKENI. The CDR3 extends over 15 amino acids. CDR3 region: CASSPQTRHHYGYTF. The DNA of the CDR3 is TGTGCCAGCTCACCACAGACCAGGCACCACTATGGCTACACCTTC.

The genes are TRBV19 and TRBJ1-2, with TRBD1 identical over 7 bases. This CDR3 has 15 residues. The germline CDR1 and CDR2 sequences are LNHDA and SQIVND (reference sequence). V shed 4 bases, J shed 4 bases, and the junction held 9 bases outside the gene matches. The CDR3 nucleotides are TGTGCCAGTAGTACCGACCGACAGGGCGGCTATGGCTACACCTTC. Its protein is CASSTDRQGGYGYTF.